The source of this T cell receptor beta chain is a study of CD8+CD57+ T cells in acquired aplastic anemia. Study information: About 3 ug was the average amount of DNA from sorted CD4+ and CD8+ cells.

Template material for TCR beta VDJ and CDR3 profiling consisted of genomic DNA. Each CDR3 protein is one row after TCRdb ran MiXCR on the reads. The sample carries around 150,000 distinct CDR3 sequences, roughly 48% recorded once. This clonotype was recorded a few times. An expansion of CD8+CD57+ cells by flow cytometry had been shown in patients chosen for sequencing. The cohort consisted entirely of patients having severe acquired aplastic anemia. Among the patients, none had received any therapy at the time of blood sampling. The sequence came from a human donor with aplastic anemia. The sequenced sample was sorted CD4+, CD8+, or CD8+CD57+ T cells (not recorded which) from PBMCs.

CDR3 nucleotides: TGCGCCAGCACCTTGACACTTCGCCCGTTAGAGCAGTATTTT. Translated, it gives CASTLTLRPLEQYF. The rearrangement links TRBV10-1 to TRBJ2-3; D not certain. Trimming cost V 7 bases and J 11 bases, with 22 bases left between them. The germline V gene has CDR1 WNHNN and CDR2 SYGVQD (reference sequence). This CDR3 has 14 amino acids.